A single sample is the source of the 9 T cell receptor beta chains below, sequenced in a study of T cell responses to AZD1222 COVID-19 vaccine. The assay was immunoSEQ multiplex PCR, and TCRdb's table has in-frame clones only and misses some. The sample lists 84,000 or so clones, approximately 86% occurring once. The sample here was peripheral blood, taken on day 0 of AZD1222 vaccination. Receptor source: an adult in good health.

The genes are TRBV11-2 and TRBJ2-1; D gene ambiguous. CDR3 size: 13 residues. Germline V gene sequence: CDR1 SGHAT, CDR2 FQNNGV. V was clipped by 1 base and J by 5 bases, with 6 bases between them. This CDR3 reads CASSLGLNNEQFF. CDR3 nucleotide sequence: TGTGCCAGCAGCTTAGGGCTGAACAATGAGCAGTTCTTC.

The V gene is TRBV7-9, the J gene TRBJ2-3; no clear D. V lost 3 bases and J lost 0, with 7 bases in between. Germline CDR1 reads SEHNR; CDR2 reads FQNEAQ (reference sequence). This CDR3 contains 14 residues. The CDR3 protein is CASSFRGSTDTQYF. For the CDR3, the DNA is TGTGCCAGCAGCTTTCGCGGAAGCACAGATACGCAGTATTTT.

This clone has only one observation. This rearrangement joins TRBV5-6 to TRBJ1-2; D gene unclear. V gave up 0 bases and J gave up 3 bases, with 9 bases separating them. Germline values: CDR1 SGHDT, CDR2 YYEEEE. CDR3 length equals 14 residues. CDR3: CASSLVQRDYGYTF. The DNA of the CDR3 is TGTGCCAGCAGCTTGGTTCAGAGAGACTATGGCTACACCTTC. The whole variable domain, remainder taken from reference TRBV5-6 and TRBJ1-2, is DAGVTQSPTHLIKTRGQQVTLRCSPKSGHDTVSWYQQALGQGPQFIFQYYEEEERQRGNFPDRFSGHQFPNYSSELNVNALLLGDSALYLCASSLVQRDYGYTFGSGTRLTVV.

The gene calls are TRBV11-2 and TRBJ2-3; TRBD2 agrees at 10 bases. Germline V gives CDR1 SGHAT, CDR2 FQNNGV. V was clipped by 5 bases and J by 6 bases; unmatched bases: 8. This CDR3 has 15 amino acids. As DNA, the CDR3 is TGTGCCAGCAGCACCCCTAGCGGGAGCGCGGATACGCAGTATTTT. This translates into CASSTPSGSADTQYF.

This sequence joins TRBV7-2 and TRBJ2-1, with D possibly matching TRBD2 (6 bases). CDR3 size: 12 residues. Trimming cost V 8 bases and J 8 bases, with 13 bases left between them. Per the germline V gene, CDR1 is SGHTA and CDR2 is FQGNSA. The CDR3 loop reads CASRLASDEQFF. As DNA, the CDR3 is TGTGCCAGCCGGCTAGCGAGCGATGAGCAGTTCTTC. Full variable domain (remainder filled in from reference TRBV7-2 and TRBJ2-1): GAGVSQSPSNKVTEKGKDVELRCDPISGHTALYWYRQSLGQGLEFLIYFQGNSAPDKSGLPSDRFSAERTGGSVSTLTIQRTQQEDSAVYLCASRLASDEQFFGPGTRLTVL.

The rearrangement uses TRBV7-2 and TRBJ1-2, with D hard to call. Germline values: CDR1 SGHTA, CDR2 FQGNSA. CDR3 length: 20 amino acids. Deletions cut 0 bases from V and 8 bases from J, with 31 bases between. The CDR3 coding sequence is TGTGCCAGCAGCTTAGCGCGAGGACGAACGACAAGAACTATGGTGGGGGGCTACACCTTC. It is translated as CASSLARGRTTRTMVGGYTF. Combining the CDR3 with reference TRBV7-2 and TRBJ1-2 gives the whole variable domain GAGVSQSPSNKVTEKGKDVELRCDPISGHTALYWYRQSLGQGLEFLIYFQGNSAPDKSGLPSDRFSAERTGGSVSTLTIQRTQQEDSAVYLCASSLARGRTTRTMVGGYTFGSGTRLTVV.

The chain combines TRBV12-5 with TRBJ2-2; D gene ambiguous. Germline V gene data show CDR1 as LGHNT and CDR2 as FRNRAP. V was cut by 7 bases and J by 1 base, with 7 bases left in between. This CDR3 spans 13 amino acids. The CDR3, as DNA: TGTGCTAGTGCCCCTGGGAACACCGGGGAGCTGTTTTTT. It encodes CASAPGNTGELFF.

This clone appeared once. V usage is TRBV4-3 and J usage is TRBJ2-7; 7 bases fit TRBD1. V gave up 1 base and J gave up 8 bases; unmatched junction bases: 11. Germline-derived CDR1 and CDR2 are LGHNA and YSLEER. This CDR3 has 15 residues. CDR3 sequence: CASSQVDDRENQQYF. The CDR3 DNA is TGCGCCAGCAGCCAAGTCGATGACAGGGAGAACCAGCAGTACTTC.

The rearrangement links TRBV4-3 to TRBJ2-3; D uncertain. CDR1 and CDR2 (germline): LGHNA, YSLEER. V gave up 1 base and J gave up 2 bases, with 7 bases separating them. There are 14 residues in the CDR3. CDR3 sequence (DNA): TGCGCCAGCAGCCAAGGGGCCTTCACAGATACGCAGTATTTT. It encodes CASSQGAFTDTQYF.